This T cell receptor (beta chain) was sequenced during a study of CD8 T cells in Susac syndrome. While CD8+ and CD4+ T cells were isolated negatively, TEMRA cells were enriched by FACS. The CDR3 sequence is 15 residues long. Trimming removed 3 bases from V and 0 bases from J, with 12 bases in between. Germline V gene sequence: CDR1 DFQATT, CDR2 SNEGSKA (reference sequence). Random-hexamer reverse transcription was applied to roughly 0.5 to 1 ug RNA. MiXCR was run by TCRdb on the immunoSEQ multiplex PCR reads, yielding one entry per CDR3 protein. The sample comprises about 130,000 distinct CDR3 sequences, 90% to 95% of which are singletons, and 0.21% rests with the top ten.

This chain links TRBV20-1 with TRBJ1-5, with D unresolved. Material: CD8+ T cells from PBMCs. The clonotype was recovered from a human donor with Susac syndrome. As DNA, the CDR3 is TGCAGTGCTAGTGTCTCGGCTTATAGCAATCAGCCCCAGCATTTT. It specifies CSASVSAYSNQPQHF.